A selection of T cell receptor beta chains follows, all from one sample in a study of T cell responses to AZD1222 COVID-19 vaccine. TCRdb's copy holds only in-frame clones and misses some; the assay was immunoSEQ multiplex PCR. The sample holds 100,000 to 150,000 clones, 86% seen once. Sequencing used peripheral blood, obtained on day 0 of AZD1222 vaccination. These TCRs come from an adult in good health. CDR3s include the opening cysteine and the closing phenylalanine or tryptophan.

length,V,J,CDR3
14,TRBV6-5,TRBJ1-2,CASSYSAWGQGYTF
17,TRBV9,TRBJ1-1,CASSGQQGIGSHTEAFF
13,TRBV5-4,TRBJ1-2,CASSQGQALGYTF
15,TRBV4-3,TRBJ1-3,CASSQDSGGGNTIYF
14,TRBV11-3,TRBJ1-2,CASSFPDRDYGYTF
13,TRBV30,TRBJ1-1,CAWSVGMNTEAFF
15,TRBV30,TRBJ2-1,CAWSVYTGVKYEQFF
12,TRBV27,TRBJ2-7,CASSFPEGEQYF
16,TRBV7-2,TRBJ1-6,CASSSSRQGGNSPLHF
15,TRBV28,TRBJ1-2,CASKGVGQGRYGYTF
14,TRBV25-1,TRBJ1-2,CASSQRARMDGYTF
19,TRBV3-1/TRBV3-2,TRBJ2-5,CASSLDRLAGARNQETQYF
15,TRBV5-1,TRBJ1-3,CASSYTGNSGNTIYF
15,TRBV28,TRBJ2-3,CASARLALRSDTQYF
15,TRBV7-2,TRBJ1-6,CASSLRQGNNSPLHF
15,TRBV4-3,TRBJ2-3,CASSQDALGRGTQYF
13,TRBV7-9,TRBJ2-5,CASSRGQQETQYF
13,TRBV9,TRBJ1-5,CASSPWGGQPQHF
14,TRBV27,TRBJ2-5,CASSLSGAEETQYF